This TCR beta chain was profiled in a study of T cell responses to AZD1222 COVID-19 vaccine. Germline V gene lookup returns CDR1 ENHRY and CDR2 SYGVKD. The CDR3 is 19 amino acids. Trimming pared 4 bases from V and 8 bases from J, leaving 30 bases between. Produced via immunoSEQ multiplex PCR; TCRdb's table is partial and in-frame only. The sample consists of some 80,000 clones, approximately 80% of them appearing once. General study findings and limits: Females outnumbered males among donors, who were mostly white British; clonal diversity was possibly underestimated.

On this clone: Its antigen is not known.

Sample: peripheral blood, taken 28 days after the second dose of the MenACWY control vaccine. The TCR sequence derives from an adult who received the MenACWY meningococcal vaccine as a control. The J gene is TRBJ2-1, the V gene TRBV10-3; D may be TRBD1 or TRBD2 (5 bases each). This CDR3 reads CAISVAGTPPPLWIDEQFF. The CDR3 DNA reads TGTGCCATCAGTGTTGCCGGGACCCCCCCTCCCCTCTGGATTGATGAGCAGTTCTTC.